A single sample gave rise to the 17 T cell receptor beta chains below, sequenced in a study of early stage breast cancer tumors. Clones were read by immunoSEQ multiplex PCR, and TCRdb kept only the in-frame ones, dropping some. Among tens of thousands of clones listed, roughly 81% were seen once. The sequencing input was blood. The receptors derive from a middle-aged person with breast cancer.

V usage is TRBV5-5 and J usage is TRBJ1-1; D might be TRBD1 (6 bases). Germline V lookup: CDR1 SGHKS, CDR2 YYEKEE (reference sequence). The CDR3 totals 13 residues. V was shortened by 4 bases and J by 3 bases, with 10 bases between the two germline ends. Here the CDR3 reads CASSPRGDTEAFF. The DNA of the CDR3 is TGTGCCAGCAGCCCCAGGGGAGACACTGAAGCTTTCTTT.

The sample holds a few counts of this clone. The chain joins TRBV4-3 to TRBJ2-2; D ambiguous. There are 14 residues in the CDR3. V was clipped by 0 bases and J by 4 bases, with 6 bases between them. The germline gives CDR1 LGHNA, CDR2 YSLEER. Here the CDR3 DNA reads TGCGCCAGCAGCCAAGATGCGAGCACCGGGGAGCTGTTTTTT. This codes for CASSQDASTGELFF.

The V and J genes are TRBV4-1 and TRBJ1-1, with a weak D call TRBD1 (6 bases). Germline V gene data show CDR1 as MGHRA and CDR2 as YSYEKL. CDR3 length: 16 amino acids. The germline V and J ends were trimmed by 1 base and 5 bases, with 17 bases remaining between them. Here the CDR3 DNA reads TGCGCCAGCAGCCAAGGCCTTCGAGGGGGTGTAACTGAAGCTTTCTTT. Amino acids: CASSQGLRGGVTEAFF.

The J gene is TRBJ2-7, the V gene TRBV6-1, with unresolved D. Germline V gives CDR1 MNHNS, CDR2 SASEGT. Trimming shortened V by 9 bases and J by 3 bases, and 12 bases separated the two germline ends. The CDR3 totals 12 residues. The CDR3 DNA sequence: TGTGCCAGTTCCGTATGGGGCTACGAGCAGTACTTC. It is translated as CASSVWGYEQYF.

The chain links TRBV18 to TRBJ1-3; no clear D. This CDR3 is built from 14 residues. V was trimmed by 4 bases and J by 7 bases, leaving 14 bases between them. Germline V gene sequence: CDR1 KGHSH, CDR2 LQKENI. The CDR3: CASSLRALGNTIYF. CDR3 DNA: TGTGCCAGCTCACTGAGGGCGCTAGGGAACACCATATATTTT.

V usage is TRBV29-1 and J usage is TRBJ1-1; D call uncertain. The CDR3 length is 12 residues. Germline CDR1 and CDR2: SQVTM and ANQGSEA. The germline V and J ends were trimmed by 5 bases and 0 bases, with 7 bases remaining between them. The CDR3 is CSVLRLNTEAFF. CDR3 nucleotide sequence: TGCAGCGTTCTGAGGTTGAACACTGAAGCTTTCTTT.

This clone was counted only a few times. The chain is built from TRBV11-3 and TRBJ2-7; 10 nucleotides line up with TRBD1. This CDR3 has 15 residues. With V trimmed by 2 bases and J by 6 bases, 7 bases remained unmatched. The V gene's germline CDR1 is SGHNT and CDR2 YENEEA. CDR3 sequence: CASSLRGTGESEQYF. CDR3 coding DNA: TGTGCCAGCAGCTTAAGGGGGACAGGGGAGAGCGAGCAGTACTTC.

This chain links TRBV5-6 with TRBJ2-4; D tentatively reads TRBD1 or TRBD2 (6 bases each). CDR3 size: 14 residues. Germline CDR1 SGHDT, CDR2 YYEEEE. The V end lost 2 bases, the J end lost 7 bases, and 13 bases lay between the germline ends. As DNA, the CDR3 is TGTGCCAGCAGCTTTGGCGGGACACCTAACATTCAGTACTTC. This gives the protein CASSFGGTPNIQYF.

The rearrangement uses TRBV7-9 and TRBJ2-1, with D perhaps matching TRBD2 (5 bases). This CDR3 spans 13 amino acids. Germline V gene sequence: CDR1 SEHNR, CDR2 FQNEAQ (reference sequence). The ends were cut back, 2 bases at V and 4 bases at J, with 6 bases in the middle. CDR3: CASSLTGYNEQFF. CDR3 DNA: TGTGCCAGCAGCTTAACGGGGTACAATGAGCAGTTCTTC.

Only a few counts were recorded for this clone. The rearrangement links TRBV19 to TRBJ2-5, with TRBD2 matching over 10 bases. The CDR3 has 15 residues. With 5 bases clipped from V and 5 bases from J, the junction kept 8 bases outside the gene matches. Germline CDR1 and CDR2: LNHDA and SQIVND (reference sequence). CDR3 residues: CASSEIAGGSETQYF. CDR3 nucleotide sequence: TGTGCCAGTAGTGAAATAGCGGGAGGCTCGGAGACCCAGTACTTC.

V is TRBV2 and J is TRBJ1-3; D gene unclear. Trimming cost V 3 bases and J 3 bases, with 0 bases left between them. Germline V gene data show CDR1 as SNHLY and CDR2 as FYNNEI. This CDR3 is 11 amino acids long. The CDR3 protein is CASSDGNTIYF. In DNA, the CDR3 is TGTGCCAGCAGTGATGGAAACACCATATATTTT.

This clone was found a few times. An end of the junction does not agree with germline; a read error may underlie this. J is TRBJ2-7 and V is TRBV7-9, with 12 bases aligning to TRBD2. The CDR3 runs to 13 residues. Germline assignment: CDR1 SEHNR and CDR2 FQNEAQ (reference sequence). DNA for the CDR3: TGTGCCAGCAGCCTAGCGGGAGGGGAAGAGCAGTACTTC. It yields the protein CASSLAGGEEQYF.

The chain is built from TRBV6-1 and TRBJ1-1; D gene uncertain. The CDR3 has 15 residues. Germline V gene lookup returns CDR1 MNHNS and CDR2 SASEGT. The germline V and J ends were trimmed by 1 base and 0 bases, with 9 bases remaining between them. The CDR3 is CASSEEPEMNTEAFF. The CDR3 nucleotides are TGTGCCAGCAGTGAAGAGCCCGAGATGAACACTGAAGCTTTCTTT.

This clone was counted between two and nine times. Here the CDR3 reads CASSFEQSSYEQYF. DNA of the CDR3: TGTGCCAGCAGCTTCGAGCAGAGCTCCTACGAGCAGTACTTC. The chain uses TRBV7-2 and TRBJ2-7, with D hard to call. The V gene lost 3 bases and the J gene lost 0 bases, with 9 bases spanning the gap. This CDR3 has 14 amino acids. Germline V gene sequence: CDR1 SGHTA, CDR2 FQGNSA. Based on the CDR3 plus reference TRBV7-2 and TRBJ2-7, the full variable domain is GAGVSQSPSNKVTEKGKDVELRCDPISGHTALYWYRQSLGQGLEFLIYFQGNSAPDKSGLPSDRFSAERTGGSVSTLTIQRTQQEDSAVYLCASSFEQSSYEQYFGPGTRLTVT.

The gene calls are TRBV15 and TRBJ2-7; D is possibly TRBD1 or TRBD2 (5 bases each). The germline V gene has CDR1 LNHNV and CDR2 YYDKDF (reference sequence). The V end lost 0 bases, the J end lost 1 base, and 10 bases lay between the germline ends. This CDR3 comprises 15 residues. CDR3 sequence reads: CATSRDREGSYEQYF. Here the CDR3 DNA reads TGTGCCACCAGCAGAGATCGCGAGGGGTCCTACGAGCAGTACTTC. The full variable domain, in which reference TRBV15 and TRBJ2-7 provide the parts outside the CDR3, is DAMVIQNPRYQVTQFGKPVTLSCSQTLNHNVMYWYQQKSSQAPKLLFHYYDKDFNNEADTPDNFQSRRPNTSFCFLDIRSPGLGDTAMYLCATSRDREGSYEQYFGPGTRLTVT.

J is TRBJ2-5 and V is TRBV5-1; no definite D call. CDR1 and CDR2 from the germline V gene are SGHRS and YFSETQ. V gave up 0 bases and J gave up 0 bases, with 3 bases separating them. CDR3 length: 13 residues. The CDR3 here is CASSLGNQETQYF. CDR3 bases: TGCGCCAGCAGCTTGGGAAACCAAGAGACCCAGTACTTC.

J is TRBJ1-4 and V is TRBV7-8; D is undetermined. Per germline, CDR1 SGHVS and CDR2 FQNEAQ. The V and J ends lost 2 bases and 7 bases respectively, with 26 bases between them. The CDR3 is made up of 19 amino acids. In DNA form, the CDR3 reads TGTGCCAGCAGCTTATATAGGTCCCCCGTTGTTGCCCGGGGTGAAAAACTGTTTTTT. It encodes CASSLYRSPVVARGEKLFF.